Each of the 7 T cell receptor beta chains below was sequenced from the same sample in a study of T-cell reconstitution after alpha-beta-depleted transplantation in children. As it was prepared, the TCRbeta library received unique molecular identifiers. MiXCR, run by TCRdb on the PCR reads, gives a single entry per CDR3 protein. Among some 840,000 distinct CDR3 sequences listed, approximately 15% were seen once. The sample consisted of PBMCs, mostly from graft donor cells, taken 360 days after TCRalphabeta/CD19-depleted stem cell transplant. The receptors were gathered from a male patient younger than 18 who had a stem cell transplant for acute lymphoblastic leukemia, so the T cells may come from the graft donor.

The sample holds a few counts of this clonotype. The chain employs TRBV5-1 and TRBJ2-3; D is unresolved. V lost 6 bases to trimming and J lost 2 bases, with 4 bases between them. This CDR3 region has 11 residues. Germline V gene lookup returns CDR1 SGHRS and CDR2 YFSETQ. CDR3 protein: CASILTDTQYF. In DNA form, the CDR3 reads TGCGCCAGCATCCTCACAGATACGCAGTATTTT.

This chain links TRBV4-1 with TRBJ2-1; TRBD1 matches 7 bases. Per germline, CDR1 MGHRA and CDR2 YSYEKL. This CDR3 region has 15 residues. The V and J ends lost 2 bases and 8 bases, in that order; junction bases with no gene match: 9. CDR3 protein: CASSQPRQGGHEQFF. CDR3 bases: TGCGCCAGCAGCCAACCACGACAGGGCGGCCATGAGCAGTTCTTC.

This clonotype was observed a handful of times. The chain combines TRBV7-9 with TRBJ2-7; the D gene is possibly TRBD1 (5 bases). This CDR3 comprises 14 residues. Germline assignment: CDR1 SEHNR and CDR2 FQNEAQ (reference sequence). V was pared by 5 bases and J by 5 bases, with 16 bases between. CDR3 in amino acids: CASSALRANHEQYF. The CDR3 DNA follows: TGTGCCAGCAGCGCCCTCAGGGCCAACCACGAGCAGTACTTC.

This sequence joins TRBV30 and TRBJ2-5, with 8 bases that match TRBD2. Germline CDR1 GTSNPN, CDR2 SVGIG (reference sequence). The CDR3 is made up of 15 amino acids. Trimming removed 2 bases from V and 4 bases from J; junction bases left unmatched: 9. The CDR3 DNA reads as TGTGCCTGGAGTTTGAGCGGGAGTAGACGAGAGACCCAGTACTTC. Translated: CAWSLSGSRRETQYF.

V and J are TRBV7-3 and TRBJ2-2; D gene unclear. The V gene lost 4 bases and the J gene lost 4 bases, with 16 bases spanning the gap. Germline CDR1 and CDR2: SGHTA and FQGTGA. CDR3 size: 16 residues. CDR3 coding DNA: TGTGCCAGCAGCTGGTTGACATCGGCGGTCACCGGGGAGCTGTTTTTT. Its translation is CASSWLTSAVTGELFF. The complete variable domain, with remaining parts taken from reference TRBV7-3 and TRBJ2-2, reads GAGVSQTPSNKVTEKGKYVELRCDPISGHTALYWYRQSLGQGPEFLIYFQGTGAADDSGLPNDRFFAVRPEGSVSTLKIQRTERGDSAVYLCASSWLTSAVTGELFFGEGSRLTVL.

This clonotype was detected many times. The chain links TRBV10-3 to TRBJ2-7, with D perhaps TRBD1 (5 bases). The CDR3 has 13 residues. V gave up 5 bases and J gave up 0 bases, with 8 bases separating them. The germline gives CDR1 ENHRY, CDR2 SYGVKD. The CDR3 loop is CAISTGDSYEQYF. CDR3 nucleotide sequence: TGTGCCATCAGTACAGGTGACTCCTACGAGCAGTACTTC.

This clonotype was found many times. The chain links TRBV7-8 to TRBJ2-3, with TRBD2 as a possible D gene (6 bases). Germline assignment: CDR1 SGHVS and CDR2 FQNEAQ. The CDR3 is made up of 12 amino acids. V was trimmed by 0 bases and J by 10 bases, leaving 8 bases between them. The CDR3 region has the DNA TGTGCCAGCAGCTTAGCGGGAGGTTCGCAGTATTTT. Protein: CASSLAGGSQYF.